The clone carrying this T cell receptor beta chain was seen ten or more times. The data are from a study of identical twins. One entry per CDR3 protein, called by TCRdb with MiXCR from the 5' RACE reads. The repertoire includes 200,000 or so distinct CDR3 sequences, 6.5% to 8.5% of them detected once, and just under 2% sits in the top ten. The length of the CDR3 is 14 residues. The J segment lost 5 bases and the V segment lost 3 bases, leaving 3 bases of the junction unmatched. The germline V gene has CDR1 DFQATT and CDR2 SNEGSKA (reference sequence). These data were likewise used in another study, on yellow fever vaccine responses in identical twins.

This clonotype was obtained from a woman aged 18-35 years in good health. This rearrangement joins TRBV20-1 to TRBJ2-2; 10 bases match TRBD2. The sequencing input was memory (CD45RO+) T cells sorted from blood. DNA for the CDR3: TGCAGTGCTAGGTTTAGCGGGGGGACCGGGGAGCTGTTTTTT. It translates to CSARFSGGTGELFF.